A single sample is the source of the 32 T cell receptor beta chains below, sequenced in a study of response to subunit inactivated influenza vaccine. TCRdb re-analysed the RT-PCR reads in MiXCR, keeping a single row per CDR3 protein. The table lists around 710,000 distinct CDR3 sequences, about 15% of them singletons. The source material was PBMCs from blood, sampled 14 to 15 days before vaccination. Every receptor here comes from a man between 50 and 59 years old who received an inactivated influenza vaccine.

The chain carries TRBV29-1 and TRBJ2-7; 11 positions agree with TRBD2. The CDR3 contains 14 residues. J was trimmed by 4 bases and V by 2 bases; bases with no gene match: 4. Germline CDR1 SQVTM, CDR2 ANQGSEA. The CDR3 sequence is CSVEKLAGVYEQYF. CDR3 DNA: TGCAGCGTTGAAAAACTAGCGGGAGTGTACGAGCAGTACTTC.

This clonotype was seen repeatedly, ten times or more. CDR3 protein: CASSLAGPYTQYF. The CDR3 DNA follows: TGTGCCAGCAGTTTGGCGGGACCTTATACGCAGTATTTT. V usage is TRBV12-3 or TRBV12-4 and J usage is TRBJ2-3; possibly TRBD2 for D (6 bases). V shed 3 bases and J shed 7 bases, with 11 bases lying between them. This CDR3 region has 13 residues.

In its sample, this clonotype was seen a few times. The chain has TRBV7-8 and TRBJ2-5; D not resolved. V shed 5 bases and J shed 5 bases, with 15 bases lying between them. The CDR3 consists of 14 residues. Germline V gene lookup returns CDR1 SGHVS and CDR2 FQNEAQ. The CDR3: CASSALIRQETQYF. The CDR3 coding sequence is TGTGCCAGCAGCGCCCTCATACGGCAGGAGACCCAGTACTTC.

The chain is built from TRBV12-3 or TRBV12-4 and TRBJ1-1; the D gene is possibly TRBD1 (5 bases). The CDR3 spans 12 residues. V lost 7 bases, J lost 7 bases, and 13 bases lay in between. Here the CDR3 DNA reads TGTGCCAGCACTCGGGGGTTGGGTGAAGCTTTCTTT. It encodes CASTRGLGEAFF.

The CDR3 reads CASSDGQPNYEQYF. CDR3 in DNA: TGTGCCAGCAGCGACGGACAGCCCAACTACGAGCAGTACTTC. This chain joins TRBV6-2 or TRBV6-3 and TRBJ2-7, with D possibly matching TRBD1 (6 bases). This CDR3 has 14 amino acids. The germline gives CDR1 MNHEY, CDR2 SVGEGT. Trimming left V 6 bases short and J 3 bases short, with 15 bases between.

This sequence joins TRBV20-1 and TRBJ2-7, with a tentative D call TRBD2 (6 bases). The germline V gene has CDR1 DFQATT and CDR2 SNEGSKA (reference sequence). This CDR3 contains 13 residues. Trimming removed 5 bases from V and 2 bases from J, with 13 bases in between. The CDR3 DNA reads TGCAGTGCTTATGGGACTGAGGCCTACGAGCAGTACTTC. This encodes CSAYGTEAYEQYF.

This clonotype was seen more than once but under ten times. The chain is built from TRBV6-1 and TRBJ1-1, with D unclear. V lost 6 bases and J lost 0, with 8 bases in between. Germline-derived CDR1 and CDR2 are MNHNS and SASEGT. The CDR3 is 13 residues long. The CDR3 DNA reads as TGTGCCAGCAGACAGAAACTGAACACTGAAGCTTTCTTT. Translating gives CASRQKLNTEAFF.

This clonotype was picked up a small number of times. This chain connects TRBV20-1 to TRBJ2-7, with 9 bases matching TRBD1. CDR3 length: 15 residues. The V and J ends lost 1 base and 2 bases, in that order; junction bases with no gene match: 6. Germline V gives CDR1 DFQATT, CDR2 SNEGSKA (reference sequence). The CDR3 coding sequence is TGCAGTGCTAGAGCGGGCGGGACAGGGACCTACGAGCAGTACTTC. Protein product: CSARAGGTGTYEQYF.

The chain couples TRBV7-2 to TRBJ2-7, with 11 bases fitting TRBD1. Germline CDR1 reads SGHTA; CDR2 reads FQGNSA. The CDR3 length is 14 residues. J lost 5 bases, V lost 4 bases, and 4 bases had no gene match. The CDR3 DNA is TGTGCCAGCAGCTCGGGACAGGGGGTCCACGAGCAGTACTTC. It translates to CASSSGQGVHEQYF.

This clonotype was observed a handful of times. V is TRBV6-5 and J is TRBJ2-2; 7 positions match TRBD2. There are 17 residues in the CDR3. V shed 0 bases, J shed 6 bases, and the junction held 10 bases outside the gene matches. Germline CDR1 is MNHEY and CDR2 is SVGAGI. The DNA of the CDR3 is TGTGCCAGCAGTTACTCCAGCGGGGCTAGCATCGCCGGGGAGCTGTTTTTT. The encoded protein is CASSYSSGASIAGELFF.

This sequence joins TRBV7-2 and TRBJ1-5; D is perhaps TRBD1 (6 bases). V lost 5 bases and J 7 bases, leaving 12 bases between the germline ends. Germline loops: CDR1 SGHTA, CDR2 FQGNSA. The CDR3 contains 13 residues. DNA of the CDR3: TGTGCCAGCAGCCCGGGACACGGCCAGCCCCAGCATTTT. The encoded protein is CASSPGHGQPQHF. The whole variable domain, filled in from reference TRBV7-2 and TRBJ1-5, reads GAGVSQSPSNKVTEKGKDVELRCDPISGHTALYWYRQSLGQGLEFLIYFQGNSAPDKSGLPSDRFSAERTGGSVSTLTIQRTQQEDSAVYLCASSPGHGQPQHFGDGTRLSIL.

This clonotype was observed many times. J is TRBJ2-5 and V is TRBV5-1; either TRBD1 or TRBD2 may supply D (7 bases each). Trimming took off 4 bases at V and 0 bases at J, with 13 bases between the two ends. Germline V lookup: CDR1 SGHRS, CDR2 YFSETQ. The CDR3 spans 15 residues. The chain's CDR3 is CASSLGGTDQETQYF. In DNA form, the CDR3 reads TGCGCCAGCAGCCTGGGAGGGACAGACCAAGAGACCCAGTACTTC.

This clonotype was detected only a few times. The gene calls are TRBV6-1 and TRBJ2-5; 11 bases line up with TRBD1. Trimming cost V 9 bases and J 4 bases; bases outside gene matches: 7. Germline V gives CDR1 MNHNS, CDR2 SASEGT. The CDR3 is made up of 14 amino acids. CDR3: CASKPGQGGETQYF. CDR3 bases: TGTGCCAGTAAACCGGGACAGGGGGGAGAGACCCAGTACTTC.

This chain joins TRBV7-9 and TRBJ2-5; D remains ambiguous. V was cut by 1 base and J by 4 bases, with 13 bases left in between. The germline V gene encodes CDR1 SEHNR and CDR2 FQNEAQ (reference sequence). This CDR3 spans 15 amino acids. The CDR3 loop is CASSLVWQEGETQYF. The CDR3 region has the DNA TGTGCCAGCAGCTTAGTGTGGCAGGAAGGAGAGACCCAGTACTTC.

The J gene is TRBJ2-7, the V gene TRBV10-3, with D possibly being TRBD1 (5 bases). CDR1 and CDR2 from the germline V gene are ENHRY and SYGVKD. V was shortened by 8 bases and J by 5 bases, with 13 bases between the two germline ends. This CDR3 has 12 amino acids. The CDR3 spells CAIAGWGHEQYF. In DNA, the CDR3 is TGTGCCATCGCCGGTTGGGGCCACGAGCAGTACTTC.

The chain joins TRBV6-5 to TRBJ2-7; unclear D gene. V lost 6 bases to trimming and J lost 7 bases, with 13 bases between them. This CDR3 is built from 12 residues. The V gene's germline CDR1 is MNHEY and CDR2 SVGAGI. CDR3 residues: CASRDGNGEQYF. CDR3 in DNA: TGTGCCAGCAGGGATGGGAACGGGGAGCAGTACTTC.

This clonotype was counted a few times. DNA for the CDR3: TGTGCCAGCAGCTTAGACCTCTTGAGCACTGAAGCTTTCTTT. Translating gives CASSLDLLSTEAFF. The chain couples TRBV7-2 to TRBJ1-1; D is unresolved. The CDR3 runs 14 residues. Deletions cut 1 base from V and 4 bases from J, with 10 bases between. Germline-derived CDR1 and CDR2 are SGHTA and FQGNSA. The whole variable domain, filled in from reference TRBV7-2 and TRBJ1-1, reads GAGVSQSPSNKVTEKGKDVELRCDPISGHTALYWYRQSLGQGLEFLIYFQGNSAPDKSGLPSDRFSAERTGGSVSTLTIQRTQQEDSAVYLCASSLDLLSTEAFFGQGTRLTVV.

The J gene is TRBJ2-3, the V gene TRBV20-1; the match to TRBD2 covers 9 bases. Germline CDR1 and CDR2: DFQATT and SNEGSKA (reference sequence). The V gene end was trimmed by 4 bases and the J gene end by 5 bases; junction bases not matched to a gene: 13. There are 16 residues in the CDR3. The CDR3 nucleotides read TGCAGTGCTACGAGTCGGTTGGCGGGAGGGGTAGATACGCAGTATTTT. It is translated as CSATSRLAGGVDTQYF.

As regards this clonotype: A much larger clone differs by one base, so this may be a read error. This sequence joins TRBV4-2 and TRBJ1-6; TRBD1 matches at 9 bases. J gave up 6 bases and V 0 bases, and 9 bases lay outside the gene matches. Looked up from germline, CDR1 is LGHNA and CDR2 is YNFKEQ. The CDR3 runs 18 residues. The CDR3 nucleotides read TGTGCCAGCAGCCAAGATAGGGACAGGGTATTTTCTAATTCACCCCTCCACTTT. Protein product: CASSQDRDRVFSNSPLHF.

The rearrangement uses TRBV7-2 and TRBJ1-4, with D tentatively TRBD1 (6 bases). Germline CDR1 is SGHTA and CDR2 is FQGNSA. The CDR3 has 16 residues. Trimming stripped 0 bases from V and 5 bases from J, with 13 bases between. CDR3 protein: CASSLAPGQQNEKLFF. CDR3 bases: TGTGCCAGCAGCTTAGCCCCAGGACAGCAAAATGAAAAACTGTTTTTT.

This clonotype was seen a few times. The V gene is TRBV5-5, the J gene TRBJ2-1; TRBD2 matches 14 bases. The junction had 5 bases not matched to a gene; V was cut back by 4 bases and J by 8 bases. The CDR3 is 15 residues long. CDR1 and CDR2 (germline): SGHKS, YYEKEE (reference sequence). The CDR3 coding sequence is TGTGCCAGCAGCCAGACTAGCGGGGGGGGCTATGAGCAGTTCTTC. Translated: CASSQTSGGGYEQFF.

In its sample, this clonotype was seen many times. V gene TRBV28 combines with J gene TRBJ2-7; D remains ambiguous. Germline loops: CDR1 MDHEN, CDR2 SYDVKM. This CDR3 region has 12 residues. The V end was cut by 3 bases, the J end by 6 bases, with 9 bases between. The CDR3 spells CASSLLSREQYF. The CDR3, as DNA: TGTGCCAGCAGTTTGTTGTCGCGCGAGCAGTACTTC.

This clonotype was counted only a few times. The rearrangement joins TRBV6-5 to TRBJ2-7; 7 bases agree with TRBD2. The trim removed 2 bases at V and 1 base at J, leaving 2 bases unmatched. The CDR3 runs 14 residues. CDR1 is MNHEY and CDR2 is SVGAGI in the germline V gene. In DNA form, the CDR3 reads TGTGCCAGCAGTTACCTGGGAGGGTCCTACGAGCAGTACTTC. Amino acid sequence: CASSYLGGSYEQYF.

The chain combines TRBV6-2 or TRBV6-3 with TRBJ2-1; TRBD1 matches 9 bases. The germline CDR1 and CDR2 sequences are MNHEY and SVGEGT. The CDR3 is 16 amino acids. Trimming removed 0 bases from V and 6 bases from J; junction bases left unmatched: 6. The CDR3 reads CASSYSTGGIGNEQFF. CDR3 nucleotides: TGTGCCAGCAGTTACTCGACAGGGGGGATAGGCAATGAGCAGTTCTTC.

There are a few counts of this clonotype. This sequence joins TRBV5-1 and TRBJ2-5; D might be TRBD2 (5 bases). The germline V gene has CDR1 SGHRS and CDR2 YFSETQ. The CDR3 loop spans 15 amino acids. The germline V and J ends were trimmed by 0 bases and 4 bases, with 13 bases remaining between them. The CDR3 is CASSLGIGEGETQYF. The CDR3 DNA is TGCGCCAGCAGCTTGGGTATTGGCGAGGGAGAGACCCAGTACTTC.

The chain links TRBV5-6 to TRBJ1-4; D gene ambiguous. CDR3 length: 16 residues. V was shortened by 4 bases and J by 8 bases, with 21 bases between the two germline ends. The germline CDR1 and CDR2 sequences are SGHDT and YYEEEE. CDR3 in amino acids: CASSPRERRQREKLFF. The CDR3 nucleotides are TGTGCCAGCAGCCCGAGGGAGAGGAGGCAAAGAGAAAAACTGTTTTTT.

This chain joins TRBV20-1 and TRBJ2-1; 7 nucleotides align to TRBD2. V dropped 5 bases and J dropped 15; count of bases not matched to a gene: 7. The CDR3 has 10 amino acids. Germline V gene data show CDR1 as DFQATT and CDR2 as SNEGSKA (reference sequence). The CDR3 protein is CSALTSRRFF. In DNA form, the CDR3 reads TGCAGTGCTTTGACTAGCCGGAGGTTCTTC.

CDR3 nucleotide sequence: TGTGCCAGCAGCGCATTCGTTGGGACTAGCGGGAGAACAGATACGCAGTATTTT. The encoded protein is CASSAFVGTSGRTDTQYF. The chain combines TRBV9 with TRBJ2-3; 14 bases agree with TRBD2. Losses at the gene ends were 3 bases for V and 3 bases for J; bases not matched to a gene: 9. This CDR3 is built from 18 residues. CDR1 SGDLS and CDR2 YYNGEE come from the germline V gene.

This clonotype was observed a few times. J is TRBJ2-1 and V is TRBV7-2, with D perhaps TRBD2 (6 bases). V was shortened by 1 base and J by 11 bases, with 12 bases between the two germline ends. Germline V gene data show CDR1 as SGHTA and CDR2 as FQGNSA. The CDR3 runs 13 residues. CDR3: CASSLVPGEKQFF. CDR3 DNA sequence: TGTGCCAGCAGCTTAGTACCGGGGGAGAAGCAGTTCTTC.

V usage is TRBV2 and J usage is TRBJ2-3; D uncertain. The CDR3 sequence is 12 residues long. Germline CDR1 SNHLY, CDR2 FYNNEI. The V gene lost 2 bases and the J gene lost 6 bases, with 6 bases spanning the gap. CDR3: CASSEQGDTQYF. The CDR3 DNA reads TGTGCCAGCAGTGAACAAGGGGATACGCAGTATTTT.

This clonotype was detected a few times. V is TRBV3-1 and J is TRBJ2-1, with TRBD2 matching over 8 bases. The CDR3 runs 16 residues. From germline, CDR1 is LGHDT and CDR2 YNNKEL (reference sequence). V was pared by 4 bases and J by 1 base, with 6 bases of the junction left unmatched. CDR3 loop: CASSPGLALSYNEQFF. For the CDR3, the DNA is TGTGCCAGCAGCCCTGGACTAGCCCTATCCTACAATGAGCAGTTCTTC.

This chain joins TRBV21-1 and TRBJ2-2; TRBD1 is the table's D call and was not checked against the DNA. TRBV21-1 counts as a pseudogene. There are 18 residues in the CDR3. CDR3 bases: TGTGCCAGCAGCAAAGTTCGGGGGACGTTTGATTACACCGGGGAGCTGTCTTTT. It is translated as CASSKVRGTFDYTGELSF.